This T cell receptor beta chain was captured in a study of T-cell reconstitution after alpha-beta-depleted transplantation in children. In this sample, this clonotype turned up a few times. Construction of the TCRbeta library involved unique molecular identifiers. Using its own MiXCR run on the PCR reads, TCRdb lists one record per CDR3 protein. The table lists about 980,000 distinct CDR3 sequences, about 30% of them singletons. CDR3 length: 16 amino acids. The J segment lost 0 bases and the V segment lost 8 bases, leaving 10 bases of the junction unmatched. CDR1 and CDR2 (germline): KGHSH, LQKENI. The clonotype originates from a boy under two years old who had a stem cell transplant for SCID, so the T cells may come from the graft donor. The sequencing used PBMCs, mostly from graft donor cells, collected 360 days after TCRalphabeta/CD19-depleted stem cell transplant. This rearrangement joins TRBV18 to TRBJ2-7; the match to TRBD1 covers 10 bases. The CDR3 loop is CASPPGGQGFSYEQYF. The CDR3, as DNA: TGTGCCAGCCCGCCGGGGGGACAGGGGTTCTCCTACGAGCAGTACTTC.